This T cell receptor (beta chain) was profiled in a study of graft-versus-host responses after intestinal transplantation. Study-level background: Grafts that recipients had were multivisceral, liver-intestinal, or isolated intestinal transplants. Study-wide results and limits: In recipient marrow, GvH clones were found, and some appeared first in ileum or blood. Graft-donor T cell macrochimerism coincided with high graft-versus-host to host-versus-graft clonal ratios in allografts.

Assay: immunoSEQ multiplex PCR; the TCRdb copy retains only in-frame clones and omits some. In the table there are some 86,000 clones, 90% to 95% of which are singletons. To note about this clone: Its antigen is still unknown. The same CDR3 also results from other DNA sequences found in this sample.

The sequencing here drew on unstimulated CD8+ T cells sorted from spleen or lymph node cells, taken before intestinal transplant. The receptor's source is a human donor who received an intestinal transplant.

The chain's CDR3 is CASSLSHEQYF. The CDR3 DNA is TGTGCCAGCAGTTTAAGCCACGAGCAGTACTTC. V and J are TRBV28 and TRBJ2-7; D is ambiguous. V gave up 2 bases and J gave up 5 bases, with 4 bases separating them. CDR3 length: 11 residues. Germline CDR1 reads MDHEN; CDR2 reads SYDVKM.